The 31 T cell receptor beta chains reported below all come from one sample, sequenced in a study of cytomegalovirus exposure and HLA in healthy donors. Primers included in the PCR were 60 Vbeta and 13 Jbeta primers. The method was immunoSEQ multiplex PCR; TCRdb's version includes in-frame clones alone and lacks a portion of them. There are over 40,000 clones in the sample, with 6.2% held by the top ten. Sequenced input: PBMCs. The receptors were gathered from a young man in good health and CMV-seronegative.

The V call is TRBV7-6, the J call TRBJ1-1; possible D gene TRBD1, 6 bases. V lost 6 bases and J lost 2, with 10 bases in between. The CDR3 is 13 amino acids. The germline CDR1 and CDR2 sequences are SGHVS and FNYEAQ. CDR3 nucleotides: TGTGCCAGCAGGTCAGGGGATAACACTGAAGCTTTCTTT. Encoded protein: CASRSGDNTEAFF.

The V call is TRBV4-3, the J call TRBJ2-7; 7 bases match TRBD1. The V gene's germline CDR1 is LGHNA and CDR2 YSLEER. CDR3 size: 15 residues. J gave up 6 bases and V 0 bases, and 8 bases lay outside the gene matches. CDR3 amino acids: CASSQDLTGNREQYF. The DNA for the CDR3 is TGCGCCAGCAGCCAAGATCTGACAGGGAACCGCGAGCAGTACTTC.

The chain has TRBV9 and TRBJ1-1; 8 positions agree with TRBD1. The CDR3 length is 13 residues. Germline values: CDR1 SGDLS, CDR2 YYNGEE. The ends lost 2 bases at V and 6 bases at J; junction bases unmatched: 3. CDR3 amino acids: CASSVSGGPEAFF. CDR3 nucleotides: TGTGCCAGCAGCGTCTCAGGGGGCCCTGAAGCTTTCTTT.

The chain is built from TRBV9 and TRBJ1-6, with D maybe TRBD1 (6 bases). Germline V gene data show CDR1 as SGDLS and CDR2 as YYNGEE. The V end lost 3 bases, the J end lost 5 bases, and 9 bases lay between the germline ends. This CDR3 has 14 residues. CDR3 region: CASSDTGNNSPLHF. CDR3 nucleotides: TGTGCCAGCAGCGATACAGGGAATAATTCACCCCTCCACTTT.

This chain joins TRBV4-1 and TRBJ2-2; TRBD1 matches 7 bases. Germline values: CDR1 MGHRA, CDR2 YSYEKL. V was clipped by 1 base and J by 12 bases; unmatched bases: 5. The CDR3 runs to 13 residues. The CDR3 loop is CASSQGGRGKLFF. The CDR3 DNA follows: TGCGCCAGCAGCCAAGGAGGCAGGGGGAAGCTGTTTTTT.

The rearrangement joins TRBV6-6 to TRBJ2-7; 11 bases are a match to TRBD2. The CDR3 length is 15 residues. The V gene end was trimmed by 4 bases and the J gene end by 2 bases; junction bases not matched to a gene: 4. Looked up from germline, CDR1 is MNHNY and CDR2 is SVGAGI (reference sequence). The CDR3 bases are TGTGCCAGCAGTTTTGGACTAGCGGGCACCTACGAGCAGTACTTC. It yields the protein CASSFGLAGTYEQYF.

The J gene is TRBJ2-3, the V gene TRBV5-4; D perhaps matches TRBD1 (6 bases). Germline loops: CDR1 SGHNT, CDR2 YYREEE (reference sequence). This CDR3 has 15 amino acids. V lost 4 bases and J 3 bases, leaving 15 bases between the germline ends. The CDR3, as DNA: TGTGCCAGCAGCAACGGACAGTATGATACAGATACGCAGTATTTT. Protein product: CASSNGQYDTDTQYF. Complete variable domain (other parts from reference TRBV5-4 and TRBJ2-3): ETGVTQSPTHLIKTRGQQVTLRCSSQSGHNTVSWYQQALGQGPQFIFQYYREEENGRGNFPPRFSGLQFPNYSSELNVNALELDDSALYLCASSNGQYDTDTQYFGPGTRLTVL.

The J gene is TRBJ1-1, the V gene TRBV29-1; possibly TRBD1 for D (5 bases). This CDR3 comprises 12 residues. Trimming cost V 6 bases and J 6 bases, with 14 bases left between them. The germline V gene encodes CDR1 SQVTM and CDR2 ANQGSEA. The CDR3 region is CSVALGGAEAFF. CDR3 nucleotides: TGCAGCGTGGCACTCGGGGGGGCTGAAGCTTTCTTT.

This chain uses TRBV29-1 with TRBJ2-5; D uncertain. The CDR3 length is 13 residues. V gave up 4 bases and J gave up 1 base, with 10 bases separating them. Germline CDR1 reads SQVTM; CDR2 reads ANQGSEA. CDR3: CSVAQVPQETQYF. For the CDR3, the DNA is TGCAGCGTTGCTCAGGTCCCCCAAGAGACCCAGTACTTC.

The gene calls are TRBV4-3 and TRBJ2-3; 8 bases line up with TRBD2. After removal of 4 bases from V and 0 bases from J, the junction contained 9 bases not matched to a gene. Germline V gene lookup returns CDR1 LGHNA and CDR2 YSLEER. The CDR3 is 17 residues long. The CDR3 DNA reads TGCGCCAGCAGCCCCTCCGGGACTAGATCTAGCACAGATACGCAGTATTTT. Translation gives CASSPSGTRSSTDTQYF.

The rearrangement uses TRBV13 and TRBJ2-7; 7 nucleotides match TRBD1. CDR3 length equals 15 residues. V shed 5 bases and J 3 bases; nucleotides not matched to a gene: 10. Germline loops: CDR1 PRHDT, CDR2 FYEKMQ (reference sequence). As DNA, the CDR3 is TGTGCCAGCAGCCACAGACAGGGAGACTTCTACGAGCAGTACTTC. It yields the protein CASSHRQGDFYEQYF. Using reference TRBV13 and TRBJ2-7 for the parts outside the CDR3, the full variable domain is AAGVIQSPRHLIKEKRETATLKCYPIPRHDTVYWYQQGPGQDPQFLISFYEKMQSDKGSIPDRFSAQQFSDYHSELNMSSLELGDSALYFCASSHRQGDFYEQYFGPGTRLTVT.

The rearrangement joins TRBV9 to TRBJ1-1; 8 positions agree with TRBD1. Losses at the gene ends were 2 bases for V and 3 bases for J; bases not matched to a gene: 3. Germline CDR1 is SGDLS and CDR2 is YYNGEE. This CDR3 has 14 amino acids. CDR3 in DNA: TGTGCCAGCAGCGTTACAGGGGGTCACACTGAAGCTTTCTTT. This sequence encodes CASSVTGGHTEAFF.

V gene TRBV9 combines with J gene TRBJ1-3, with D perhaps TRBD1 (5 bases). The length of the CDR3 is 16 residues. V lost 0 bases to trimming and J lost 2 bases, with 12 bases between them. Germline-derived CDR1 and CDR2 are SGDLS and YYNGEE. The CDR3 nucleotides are TGTGCCAGCAGCGTAGGCAGGGTCAGGCCTGGAAACACCATATATTTT. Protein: CASSVGRVRPGNTIYF.

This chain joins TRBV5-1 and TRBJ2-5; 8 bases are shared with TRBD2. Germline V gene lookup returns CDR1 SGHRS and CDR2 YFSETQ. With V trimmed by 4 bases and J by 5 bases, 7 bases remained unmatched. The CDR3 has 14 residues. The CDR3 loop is CASSLGGALETQYF. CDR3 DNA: TGCGCCAGCAGCCTCGGGGGGGCCCTTGAGACCCAGTACTTC.

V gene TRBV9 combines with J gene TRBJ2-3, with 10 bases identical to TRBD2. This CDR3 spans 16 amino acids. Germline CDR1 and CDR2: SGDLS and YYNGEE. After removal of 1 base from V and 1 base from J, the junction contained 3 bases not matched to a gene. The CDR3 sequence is CASSVLAGGGTDTQYF. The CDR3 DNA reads TGTGCCAGCAGCGTATTAGCGGGGGGCGGCACAGATACGCAGTATTTT.

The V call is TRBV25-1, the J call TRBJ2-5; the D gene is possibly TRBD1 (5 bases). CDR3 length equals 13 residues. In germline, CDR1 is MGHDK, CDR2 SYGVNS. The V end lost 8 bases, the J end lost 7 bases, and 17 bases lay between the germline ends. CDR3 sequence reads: CASGLGVRRTQYF. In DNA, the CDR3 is TGTGCCAGCGGGCTAGGGGTTCGGAGGACCCAGTACTTC.

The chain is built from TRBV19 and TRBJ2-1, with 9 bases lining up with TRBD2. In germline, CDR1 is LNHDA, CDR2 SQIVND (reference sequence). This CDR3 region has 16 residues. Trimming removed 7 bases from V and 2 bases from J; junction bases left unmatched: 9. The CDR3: CASKAFLAGTYNEQFF. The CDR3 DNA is TGTGCCAGTAAGGCCTTTCTAGCGGGAACCTACAATGAGCAGTTCTTC.

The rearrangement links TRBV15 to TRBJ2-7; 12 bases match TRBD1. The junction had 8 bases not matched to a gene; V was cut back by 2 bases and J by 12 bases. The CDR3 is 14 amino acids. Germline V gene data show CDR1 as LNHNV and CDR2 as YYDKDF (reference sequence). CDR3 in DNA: TGTGCCACCAGCAGACCTGGGACAGGGGGCGATAGGTACTTC. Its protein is CATSRPGTGGDRYF.

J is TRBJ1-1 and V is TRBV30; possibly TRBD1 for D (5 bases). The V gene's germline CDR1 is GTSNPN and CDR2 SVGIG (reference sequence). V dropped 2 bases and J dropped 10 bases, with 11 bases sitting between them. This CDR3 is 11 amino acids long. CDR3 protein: CAWSRDSGAFF. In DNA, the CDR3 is TGTGCCTGGAGTCGGGACTCTGGAGCTTTCTTT.

The CDR3 loop reads CASSPGTGGPNYGYTF. CDR3 bases: TGTGCCAGCAGCCCGGGGACAGGGGGTCCTAACTATGGCTACACCTTC. The J gene is TRBJ1-2, the V gene TRBV7-8; TRBD1 agrees at 11 bases. CDR1 SGHVS and CDR2 FQNEAQ come from the germline V gene. This CDR3 contains 16 residues. Trimming removed 5 bases from V and 0 bases from J; junction bases left unmatched: 5.

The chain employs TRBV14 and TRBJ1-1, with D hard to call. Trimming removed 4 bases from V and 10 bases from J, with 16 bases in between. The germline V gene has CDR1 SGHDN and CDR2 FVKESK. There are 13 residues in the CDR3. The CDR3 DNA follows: TGTGCCAGCAGCCCATTGACACGGTACGGAGCTTTCTTT. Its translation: CASSPLTRYGAFF.

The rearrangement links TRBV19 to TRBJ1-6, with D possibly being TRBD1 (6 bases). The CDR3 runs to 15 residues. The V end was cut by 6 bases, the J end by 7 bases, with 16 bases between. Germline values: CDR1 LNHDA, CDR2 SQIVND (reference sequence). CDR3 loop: CASSILTGPNSPLHF. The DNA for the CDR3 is TGTGCCAGTAGCATCCTTACAGGGCCCAATTCACCCCTCCACTTT.

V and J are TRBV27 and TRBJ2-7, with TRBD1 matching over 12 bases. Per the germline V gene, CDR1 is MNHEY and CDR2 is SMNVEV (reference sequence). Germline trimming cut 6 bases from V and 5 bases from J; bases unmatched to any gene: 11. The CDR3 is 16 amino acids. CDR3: CASRISPGQGANEQYF. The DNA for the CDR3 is TGTGCCAGCAGGATATCCCCGGGACAGGGGGCCAACGAGCAGTACTTC.

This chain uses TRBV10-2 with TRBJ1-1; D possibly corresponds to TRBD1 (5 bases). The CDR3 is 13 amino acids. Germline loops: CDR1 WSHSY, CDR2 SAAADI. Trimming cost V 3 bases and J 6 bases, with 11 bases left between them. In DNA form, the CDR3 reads TGCGCCAGCAGTGATAGGAGGGACCCTGAAGCTTTCTTT. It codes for CASSDRRDPEAFF.

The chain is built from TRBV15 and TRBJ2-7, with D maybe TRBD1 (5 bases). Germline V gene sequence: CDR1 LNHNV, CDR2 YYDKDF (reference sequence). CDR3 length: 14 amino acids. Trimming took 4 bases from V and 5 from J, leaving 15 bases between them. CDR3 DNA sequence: TGTGCCACCAGCAAGGTCAGGGAAGCCAACGAGCAGTACTTC. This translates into CATSKVREANEQYF. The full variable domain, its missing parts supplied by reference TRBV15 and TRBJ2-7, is DAMVIQNPRYQVTQFGKPVTLSCSQTLNHNVMYWYQQKSSQAPKLLFHYYDKDFNNEADTPDNFQSRRPNTSFCFLDIRSPGLGDTAMYLCATSKVREANEQYFGPGTRLTVT.

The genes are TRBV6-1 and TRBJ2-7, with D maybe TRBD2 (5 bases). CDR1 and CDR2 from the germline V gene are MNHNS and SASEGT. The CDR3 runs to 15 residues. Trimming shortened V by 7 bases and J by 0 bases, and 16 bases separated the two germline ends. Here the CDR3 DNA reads TGTGCCAGCAAAACCGAGGACTTAAGCTCCTACGAGCAGTACTTC. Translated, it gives CASKTEDLSSYEQYF.

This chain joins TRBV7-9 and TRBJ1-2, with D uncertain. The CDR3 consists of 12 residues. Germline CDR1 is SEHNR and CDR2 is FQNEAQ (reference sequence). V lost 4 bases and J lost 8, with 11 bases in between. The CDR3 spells CASSSTAFGYTF. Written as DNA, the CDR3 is TGTGCCAGCAGCTCCACAGCCTTCGGCTACACCTTC. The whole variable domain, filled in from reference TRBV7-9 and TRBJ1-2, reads DTGVSQNPRHKITKRGQNVTFRCDPISEHNRLYWYRQTLGQGPEFLTYFQNEAQLEKSRLLSDRFSAERPKGSFSTLEIQRTEQGDSAMYLCASSSTAFGYTFGSGTRLTVV.

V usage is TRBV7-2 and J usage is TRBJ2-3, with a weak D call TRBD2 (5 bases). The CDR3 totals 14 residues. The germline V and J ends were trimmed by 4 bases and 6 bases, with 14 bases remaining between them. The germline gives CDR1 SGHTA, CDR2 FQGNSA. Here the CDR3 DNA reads TGTGCCAGCAGCTCCCGAGGGTGGGTGGATACGCAGTATTTT. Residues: CASSSRGWVDTQYF.

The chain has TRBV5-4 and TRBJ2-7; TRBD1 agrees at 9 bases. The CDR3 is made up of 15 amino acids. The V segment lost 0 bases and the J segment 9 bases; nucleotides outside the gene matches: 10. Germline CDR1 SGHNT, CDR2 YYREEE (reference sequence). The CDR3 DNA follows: TGTGCCAGCAGCTTGGAGGGGACAGGGTCGGATTTGCAGTACTTC. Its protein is CASSLEGTGSDLQYF.

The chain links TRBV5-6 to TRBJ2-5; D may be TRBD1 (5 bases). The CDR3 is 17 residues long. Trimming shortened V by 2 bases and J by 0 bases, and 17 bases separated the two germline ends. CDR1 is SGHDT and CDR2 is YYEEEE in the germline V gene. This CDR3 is CASSLGVRLRYQETQYF. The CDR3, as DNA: TGTGCCAGCAGCTTAGGGGTCCGCTTACGGTACCAAGAGACCCAGTACTTC. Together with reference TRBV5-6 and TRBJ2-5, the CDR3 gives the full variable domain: DAGVTQSPTHLIKTRGQQVTLRCSPKSGHDTVSWYQQALGQGPQFIFQYYEEEERQRGNFPDRFSGHQFPNYSSELNVNALLLGDSALYLCASSLGVRLRYQETQYFGPGTRLLVL.

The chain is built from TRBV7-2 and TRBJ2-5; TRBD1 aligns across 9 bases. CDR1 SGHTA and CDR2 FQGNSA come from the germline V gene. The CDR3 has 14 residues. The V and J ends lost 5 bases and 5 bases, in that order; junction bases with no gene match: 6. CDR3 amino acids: CASSRTGVEETQYF. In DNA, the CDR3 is TGTGCCAGCAGCCGGACAGGGGTTGAGGAGACCCAGTACTTC. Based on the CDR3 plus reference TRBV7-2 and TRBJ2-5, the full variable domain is GAGVSQSPSNKVTEKGKDVELRCDPISGHTALYWYRQSLGQGLEFLIYFQGNSAPDKSGLPSDRFSAERTGGSVSTLTIQRTQQEDSAVYLCASSRTGVEETQYFGPGTRLLVL.